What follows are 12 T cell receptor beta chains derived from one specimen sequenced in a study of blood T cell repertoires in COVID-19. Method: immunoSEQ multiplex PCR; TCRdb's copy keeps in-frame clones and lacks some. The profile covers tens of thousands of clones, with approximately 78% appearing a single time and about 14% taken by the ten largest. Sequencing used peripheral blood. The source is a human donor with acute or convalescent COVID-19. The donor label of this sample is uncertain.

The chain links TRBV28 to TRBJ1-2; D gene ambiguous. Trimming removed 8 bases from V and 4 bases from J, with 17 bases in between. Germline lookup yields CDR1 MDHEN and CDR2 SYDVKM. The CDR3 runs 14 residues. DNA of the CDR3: TGTGCCAGCCGACCCCGGCGGGTCGCCTATGGCTACACCTTC. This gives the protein CASRPRRVAYGYTF.

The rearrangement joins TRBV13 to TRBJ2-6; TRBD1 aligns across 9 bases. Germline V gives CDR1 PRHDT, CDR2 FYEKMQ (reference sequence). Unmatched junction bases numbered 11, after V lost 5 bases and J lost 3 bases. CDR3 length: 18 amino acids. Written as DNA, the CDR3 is TGTGCCAGCAGCCAAAGAGGACAGGGGACATATGGGGCCAACGTCCTGACTTTC. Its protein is CASSQRGQGTYGANVLTF.

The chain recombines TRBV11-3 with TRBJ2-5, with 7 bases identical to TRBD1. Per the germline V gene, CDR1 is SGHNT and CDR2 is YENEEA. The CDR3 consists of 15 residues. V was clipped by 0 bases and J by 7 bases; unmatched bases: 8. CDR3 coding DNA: TGTGCCAGCAGCTTAGAGGGACAGTGGGTAGGGACCCAGTACTTC. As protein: CASSLEGQWVGTQYF.

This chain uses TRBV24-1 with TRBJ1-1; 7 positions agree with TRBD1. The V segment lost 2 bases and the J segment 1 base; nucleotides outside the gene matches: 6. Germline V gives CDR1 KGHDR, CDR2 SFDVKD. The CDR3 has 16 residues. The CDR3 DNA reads TGTGCCACCAGTGATTCCCCCAGGACAGGGAACACTGAAGCTTTCTTT. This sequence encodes CATSDSPRTGNTEAFF.

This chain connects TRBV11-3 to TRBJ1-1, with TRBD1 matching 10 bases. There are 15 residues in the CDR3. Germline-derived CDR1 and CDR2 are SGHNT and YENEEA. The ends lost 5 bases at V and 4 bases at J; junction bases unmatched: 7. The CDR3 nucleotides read TGTGCCAGCAGCGCACCGGGACAGGGGACCACTGAAGCTTTCTTT. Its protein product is CASSAPGQGTTEAFF.

The CDR3 DNA sequence: TGTGCCAGTATGCAGGGGGCGCGATTCTTGAACTATGGCTACACCTTC. Translation: CASMQGARFLNYGYTF. This chain connects TRBV19 to TRBJ1-2; TRBD1 matches 8 bases. V gave up 7 bases and J gave up 2 bases; unmatched junction bases: 12. The CDR3 length is 16 residues. Germline lookup yields CDR1 LNHDA and CDR2 SQIVND (reference sequence).

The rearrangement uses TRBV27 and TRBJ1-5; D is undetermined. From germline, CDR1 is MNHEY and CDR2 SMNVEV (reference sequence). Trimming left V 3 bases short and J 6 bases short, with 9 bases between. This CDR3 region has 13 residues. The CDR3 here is CASSLWGGQPQHF. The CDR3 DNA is TGTGCCAGCAGTTTGTGGGGAGGTCAGCCCCAGCATTTT.

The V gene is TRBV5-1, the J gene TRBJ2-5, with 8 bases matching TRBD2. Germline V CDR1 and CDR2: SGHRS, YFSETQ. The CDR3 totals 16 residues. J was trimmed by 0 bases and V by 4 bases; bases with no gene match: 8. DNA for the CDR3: TGCGCCAGCAGCCTGGCTAGCGGGTACGACCAAGAGACCCAGTACTTC. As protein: CASSLASGYDQETQYF.

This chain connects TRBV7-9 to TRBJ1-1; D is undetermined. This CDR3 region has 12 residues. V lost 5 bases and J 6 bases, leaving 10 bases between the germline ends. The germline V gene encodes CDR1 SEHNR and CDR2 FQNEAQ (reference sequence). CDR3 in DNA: TGTGCCAGCAGCCAATTATACTCTGAAGCTTTCTTT. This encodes CASSQLYSEAFF.

CDR3 nucleotide sequence: TGTGCCAGCAGCCACGGGGGGCCGGGACAGGGAAGAATCTATGGCTACACCTTC. This gives the protein CASSHGGPGQGRIYGYTF. The chain carries TRBV5-6 and TRBJ1-2; 9 nucleotides agree with TRBD1. In germline, CDR1 is SGHDT, CDR2 YYEEEE. There are 18 residues in the CDR3. The V and J ends lost 4 bases and 4 bases, in that order; junction bases with no gene match: 17.

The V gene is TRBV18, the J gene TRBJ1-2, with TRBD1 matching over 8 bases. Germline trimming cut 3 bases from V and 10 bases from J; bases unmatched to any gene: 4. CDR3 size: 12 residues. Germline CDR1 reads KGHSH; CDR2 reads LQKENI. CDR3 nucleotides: TGTGCCAGCTCACCTCCGGGACAGGCCTACACCTTC. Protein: CASSPPGQAYTF.

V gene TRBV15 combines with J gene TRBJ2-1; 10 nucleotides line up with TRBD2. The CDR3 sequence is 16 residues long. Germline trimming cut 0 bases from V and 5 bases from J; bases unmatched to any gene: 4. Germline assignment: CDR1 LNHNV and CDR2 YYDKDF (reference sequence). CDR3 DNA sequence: TGTGCCACCAGCAGAGATAGGACTAGCGGCAACAATGAGCAGTTCTTC. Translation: CATSRDRTSGNNEQFF.